What follows are 12 T cell receptor beta chains derived from one specimen sequenced in a study of shared clonotypes between healthy human individuals (dated by TCRdb to about 2020). The library was prepared using the immunoSEQ multiplex PCR assay. TCRdb re-hosts the immuneACCESS table, in-frame sequences only. Its copies lack some clones; in the studies checked, an unresolved V gene accounts for under half of them, and the cause for the rest is not known. The sample records fewer than 2.5 million clones, 93% of which are singletons. The ten largest clones add up to more than 0.35% of the sample. Material for sequencing was naive CD4+ T cells from PBMCs. The sample's cell subset or site label, decoded: CD45RA+ positively selected. All receptors come from a man aged 18-30 years in good health. Some clones in this sample may be carry-over from other donors' samples.

The chain uses TRBV28 and TRBJ1-5, with D maybe TRBD1 (5 bases). Germline V gene sequence: CDR1 MDHEN, CDR2 SYDVKM. The CDR3 is made up of 15 amino acids. The ends were cut back, 6 bases at V and 4 bases at J, with 16 bases in the middle. The chain's CDR3 is CASSAPRGGNQPQHF. In DNA form, the CDR3 reads TGTGCCAGCAGCGCACCGAGGGGCGGGAATCAGCCCCAGCATTTT.

This sequence joins TRBV19 and TRBJ1-2, with D possibly matching TRBD1 (6 bases). V gave up 5 bases and J gave up 5 bases, with 12 bases separating them. The germline CDR1 and CDR2 sequences are LNHDA and SQIVND (reference sequence). This CDR3 is 13 amino acids long. The CDR3 sequence is CASSPPTGYGYTF. The CDR3 coding sequence is TGTGCCAGTAGTCCTCCTACAGGGTATGGCTACACCTTC.

Of note for this clone: This sample also contains other DNA sequences that code for the same CDR3. CDR3: CASSLSGKETQYF. The CDR3 nucleotides are TGCGCCAGCAGCCTGAGTGGTAAGGAGACCCAGTACTTC. This chain connects TRBV5-1 to TRBJ2-5, with no clear D. The CDR3 is 13 residues long. V lost 4 bases and J lost 5, with 12 bases in between. CDR1 is SGHRS and CDR2 is YFSETQ in the germline V gene.

This clone has more than one count but fewer than ten. Distinct nucleotide sequences in the sample also encode this CDR3. The V call is TRBV28, the J call TRBJ2-6; D uncertain. Germline assignment: CDR1 MDHEN and CDR2 SYDVKM. V lost 2 bases to trimming and J lost 0 bases, with 2 bases between them. CDR3 length equals 14 residues. CDR3 region: CASSLHSGANVLTF. CDR3 DNA sequence: TGTGCCAGCAGTTTACACTCTGGGGCCAACGTCCTGACTTTC.

This clone was picked up a small number of times. The chain links TRBV6-1 to TRBJ1-2, with 7 bases fitting TRBD1. V shed 6 bases and J 8 bases; nucleotides not matched to a gene: 9. CDR3 size: 13 residues. Looked up from germline, CDR1 is MNHNS and CDR2 is SASEGT. CDR3 DNA: TGTGCCAGCAGATTGACAGGGAAAGACGGCTACACCTTC. This sequence encodes CASRLTGKDGYTF.

This clone came up once. The J gene is TRBJ2-3, the V gene TRBV29-1, with D perhaps matching TRBD2 (5 bases). Germline CDR1 is SQVTM and CDR2 is ANQGSEA. The CDR3 is 14 residues long. V was trimmed by 0 bases and J by 2 bases, leaving 9 bases between them. CDR3 nucleotides: TGCAGCGTTGAAGATCGAGGGTACACAGATACGCAGTATTTT. Protein product: CSVEDRGYTDTQYF.

The rearrangement joins TRBV28 to TRBJ2-5; D remains unclear. Deletions cut 3 bases from V and 2 bases from J, with 10 bases between. Germline CDR1 reads MDHEN; CDR2 reads SYDVKM. The CDR3 loop spans 14 amino acids. The chain's CDR3 is CASSFGSFQETQYF. The DNA for the CDR3 is TGTGCCAGCAGTTTTGGGTCATTTCAAGAGACCCAGTACTTC.

The genes are TRBV5-1 and TRBJ1-2, with a weak D call TRBD1 (5 bases). V lost 1 base and J 3 bases, leaving 13 bases between the germline ends. The CDR3 runs to 15 residues. From germline, CDR1 is SGHRS and CDR2 YFSETQ. The CDR3 DNA reads TGCGCCAGCAGCTTGAGTGTCGACAGCTACTATGGCTACACCTTC. Translated: CASSLSVDSYYGYTF.

J is TRBJ2-7 and V is TRBV5-1; no reliable D call. The V gene lost 5 bases and the J gene lost 0 bases, with 12 bases spanning the gap. This CDR3 is 14 amino acids long. Germline assignment: CDR1 SGHRS and CDR2 YFSETQ. For the CDR3, the DNA is TGCGCCAGCAGTATCACGACGAGCTCCTACGAGCAGTACTTC. Its translation is CASSITTSSYEQYF.

This sequence joins TRBV28 and TRBJ2-7; 8 bases are a match to TRBD1. This CDR3 spans 15 amino acids. V lost 6 bases to trimming and J lost 0 bases; unmatched junction nucleotides: 7. CDR1 is MDHEN and CDR2 is SYDVKM in the germline V gene. The CDR3 DNA sequence: TGTGCCAGCAGGAATACAGGGGGTGTCTCCTACGAGCAGTACTTC. Its translation: CASRNTGGVSYEQYF.

The chain carries TRBV6-6 and TRBJ1-5; TRBD1 matches at 8 bases. Looked up from germline, CDR1 is MNHNY and CDR2 is SVGAGI (reference sequence). The V gene end was trimmed by 2 bases and the J gene end by 4 bases; junction bases not matched to a gene: 4. This CDR3 region has 15 residues. For the CDR3, the DNA is TGTGCCAGCAGTTACCCGACAGGGGCAAATCAGCCCCAGCATTTT. This translates into CASSYPTGANQPQHF.

This chain connects TRBV11-2 to TRBJ2-7, with D perhaps matching TRBD1 or TRBD2 (5 bases each). V was clipped by 5 bases and J by 6 bases, with 20 bases between them. CDR3 length equals 15 residues. Germline CDR1 is SGHAT and CDR2 is FQNNGV. The DNA of the CDR3 is TGTGCCAGCAGCACCCGAGGGGTCTCCCCCTCCGAGCAGTACTTC. It encodes CASSTRGVSPSEQYF.